Following are 26 T cell receptor beta chains from one sample sequenced in a study of graft-versus-host responses after intestinal transplantation. TCRdb keeps only in-frame clones here, not all; method: immunoSEQ multiplex PCR. The top ten hold about 0.54% of the sample, which has tens of thousands of clones, roughly 94% seen once. The sequencing here drew on PBMCs, taken 156 days after intestinal transplant. The receptor set was obtained from a human patient who received an intestinal transplant, so some T cells may come from the graft donor.

The chain joins TRBV5-1 to TRBJ2-5; D remains ambiguous. V was pared by 1 base and J by 4 bases, with 8 bases between. This CDR3 region has 13 residues. Per germline, CDR1 SGHRS and CDR2 YFSETQ. The CDR3 DNA follows: TGCGCCAGCAGCTTGATGGGGTTAGAGACCCAGTACTTC. It encodes CASSLMGLETQYF. Together with reference TRBV5-1 and TRBJ2-5, the CDR3 gives the full variable domain: KAGVTQTPRYLIKTRGQQVTLSCSPISGHRSVSWYQQTPGQGLQFLFEYFSETQRNKGNFPGRFSGRQFSNSRSEMNVSTLELGDSALYLCASSLMGLETQYFGPGTRLLVL.

CDR3 sequence reads: CASSLAPRTTYQETQYF. In DNA form, the CDR3 reads TGTGCCAGCAGCTTAGCCCCCCGGACTACGTACCAAGAGACCCAGTACTTC. The chain joins TRBV11-2 to TRBJ2-5; D possibly corresponds to TRBD2 (6 bases). V lost 1 base to trimming and J lost 0 bases, with 15 bases between them. The CDR3 length is 17 residues. Germline-derived CDR1 and CDR2 are SGHAT and FQNNGV.

The chain joins TRBV10-1 to TRBJ2-3, with TRBD2 matching over 7 bases. The CDR3 is made up of 17 amino acids. CDR1 and CDR2 (germline): WNHNN, SYGVQD (reference sequence). The ends lost 5 bases at V and 4 bases at J; junction bases unmatched: 15. The CDR3 here is CASSNTMVAGAPDTQYF. In nucleotides, the CDR3 is TGCGCCAGCAGTAACACTATGGTCGCGGGAGCCCCAGATACGCAGTATTTT.

V gene TRBV9 combines with J gene TRBJ2-1; 14 bases are shared with TRBD2. Germline CDR1 and CDR2: SGDLS and YYNGEE. This CDR3 has 17 residues. Trimming removed 2 bases from V and 9 bases from J; junction bases left unmatched: 10. The CDR3 DNA reads TGTGCCAGCAGCGTCCCCGGGACTAGCGGGAGAATGAGTGAGCAGTTCTTC. Translation gives CASSVPGTSGRMSEQFF.

This clone was found once. The rearrangement uses TRBV7-9 and TRBJ1-2; 7 positions agree with TRBD1. The V gene end was trimmed by 4 bases and the J gene end by 6 bases; junction bases not matched to a gene: 8. This CDR3 region has 14 residues. CDR1 is SEHNR and CDR2 is FQNEAQ in the germline V gene (reference sequence). This CDR3 is CASSSYRGKNGYTF. Written as DNA, the CDR3 is TGTGCCAGCAGCTCATACAGGGGAAAGAATGGCTACACCTTC.

This chain links TRBV18 with TRBJ2-7, with D perhaps matching TRBD2 (6 bases). CDR1 and CDR2 (germline): KGHSH, LQKENI. V gave up 4 bases and J gave up 3 bases, with 16 bases separating them. The CDR3 has 15 residues. DNA for the CDR3: TGTGCCAGCTCACGCCGGGACTCAAGCCGCTACGAGCAGTACTTC. This codes for CASSRRDSSRYEQYF.

The chain recombines TRBV6-1 with TRBJ2-7; TRBD2 aligns across 10 bases. J was trimmed by 5 bases and V by 6 bases; bases with no gene match: 10. The length of the CDR3 is 15 residues. CDR1 is MNHNS, CDR2 SASEGT, per germline. This CDR3 reads CASRLRAGGPNEQYF. The CDR3 DNA reads as TGTGCCAGCAGATTAAGAGCGGGAGGGCCCAACGAGCAGTACTTC.

The chain uses TRBV4-2 and TRBJ2-1; D unresolved. Trimming took off 1 base at V and 5 bases at J, with 12 bases between the two ends. The germline gives CDR1 LGHNA, CDR2 YNFKEQ. The CDR3 consists of 15 residues. The CDR3 sequence is CASSQVSQRNNEQFF. CDR3 nucleotide sequence: TGTGCCAGCAGCCAAGTCAGCCAGAGAAACAATGAGCAGTTCTTC.

This chain joins TRBV7-9 and TRBJ2-1; weak D call: TRBD1 (6 bases). The germline CDR1 and CDR2 sequences are SEHNR and FQNEAQ (reference sequence). The CDR3 covers 15 residues. V was trimmed by 3 bases and J by 9 bases, leaving 18 bases between them. The CDR3 DNA sequence: TGTGCCAGCAGCTTGAGGGACCAAGTACAGGGTGAGCAGTTCTTC. It encodes CASSLRDQVQGEQFF. Using reference TRBV7-9 and TRBJ2-1 for the parts outside the CDR3, the full variable domain is DTGVSQNPRHKITKRGQNVTFRCDPISEHNRLYWYRQTLGQGPEFLTYFQNEAQLEKSRLLSDRFSAERPKGSFSTLEIQRTEQGDSAMYLCASSLRDQVQGEQFFGPGTRLTVL.

The J gene is TRBJ2-7, the V gene TRBV6-5; D unresolved. V shed 6 bases and J shed 0 bases, with 15 bases lying between them. The CDR3 spans 15 residues. Germline V lookup: CDR1 MNHEY, CDR2 SVGAGI. The CDR3 region has the DNA TGTGCCAGCAGACCCCTGGACCGAGCCTCCTACGAGCAGTACTTC. It yields the protein CASRPLDRASYEQYF.

This chain connects TRBV13 to TRBJ2-2; TRBD2 aligns across 8 bases. The CDR3 length is 16 residues. The trim removed 4 bases at V and 4 bases at J, leaving 8 bases unmatched. CDR1 PRHDT and CDR2 FYEKMQ come from the germline V gene (reference sequence). The CDR3 reads CASSSPGLVGTGELFF. The CDR3 bases are TGTGCCAGCAGCTCCCCGGGACTAGTAGGCACCGGGGAGCTGTTTTTT.

The rearrangement joins TRBV4-1 to TRBJ2-1; D call uncertain. The V end lost 4 bases, the J end lost 2 bases, and 9 bases lay between the germline ends. The V gene's germline CDR1 is MGHRA and CDR2 YSYEKL. This CDR3 spans 14 amino acids. CDR3: CASSRIITYNEQFF. CDR3 DNA sequence: TGCGCCAGCAGCCGAATTATCACCTACAATGAGCAGTTCTTC.

The chain has TRBV30 and TRBJ1-2; perhaps TRBD1 as D (6 bases). The ends were cut back, 0 bases at V and 7 bases at J, with 9 bases in the middle. The CDR3 is 12 residues long. Germline CDR1 is GTSNPN and CDR2 is SVGIG (reference sequence). The CDR3 sequence is CAWSVGGFGYTF. The CDR3, as DNA: TGTGCCTGGAGTGTAGGGGGTTTTGGCTACACCTTC. Full variable domain (outside the CDR3, taken from reference TRBV30 and TRBJ1-2): SQTIHQWPATLVQPVGSPLSLECTVEGTSNPNLYWYRQAAGRGLQLLFYSVGIGQISSEVPQNLSASRPQDRQFILSSKKLLLSDSGFYLCAWSVGGFGYTFGSGTRLTVV.

As to this clone: This specimen includes other DNA sequences encoding the same CDR3. The chain couples TRBV9 to TRBJ1-3; the D gene is possibly TRBD1 (5 bases). The CDR3 is 15 amino acids. The V gene lost 0 bases and the J gene lost 0 bases, with 7 bases spanning the gap. Germline values: CDR1 SGDLS, CDR2 YYNGEE. CDR3 in DNA: TGTGCCAGCAGCGTAGAAGGGGCCTCTGGAAACACCATATATTTT. It encodes CASSVEGASGNTIYF.

V gene TRBV6-5 combines with J gene TRBJ1-1; D might be TRBD1 (5 bases). This CDR3 comprises 14 residues. Germline assignment: CDR1 MNHEY and CDR2 SVGAGI. The ends were cut back, 4 bases at V and 7 bases at J, with 16 bases in the middle. The CDR3 protein is CASSSGLSLSEAFF. The CDR3 coding sequence is TGTGCCAGCAGTTCGGGACTTTCACTCAGTGAAGCTTTCTTT.

The gene calls are TRBV28 and TRBJ1-2; D is uncertain. V was clipped by 0 bases and J by 2 bases, with 16 bases between them. This CDR3 spans 17 amino acids. Germline assignment: CDR1 MDHEN and CDR2 SYDVKM. CDR3 bases: TGTGCCAGCAGTTTATGGGTAGATGACCCGCGGAACTATGGCTACACCTTC. Translated, it gives CASSLWVDDPRNYGYTF.

The chain recombines TRBV5-1 with TRBJ2-6; 9 bases match TRBD1. With 2 bases clipped from V and 2 bases from J, the junction kept 14 bases outside the gene matches. The CDR3 loop spans 20 amino acids. The V gene's germline CDR1 is SGHRS and CDR2 YFSETQ. DNA of the CDR3: TGCGCCAGCAGCTTTAATACAGGGGGCGGCGGTACCCCTGGGGCCAACGTCCTGACTTTC. Translated: CASSFNTGGGGTPGANVLTF.

This rearrangement joins TRBV7-2 to TRBJ2-1, with D unclear. The V and J ends lost 5 bases and 4 bases respectively, with 9 bases between them. The CDR3 is 13 residues long. CDR1 is SGHTA, CDR2 FQGNSA, per germline. The CDR3 nucleotides read TGTGCCAGCAGCGACTGGGCGTACAATGAGCAGTTCTTC. Its translation: CASSDWAYNEQFF.

The rearrangement uses TRBV29-1 and TRBJ1-1, with 7 bases matching TRBD1. The V gene end was trimmed by 3 bases and the J gene end by 5 bases; junction bases not matched to a gene: 3. The germline V gene encodes CDR1 SQVTM and CDR2 ANQGSEA. CDR3 length equals 12 residues. Written as DNA, the CDR3 is TGCAGCGTTGAGGCAGGGGGTACTGAAGCTTTCTTT. This gives the protein CSVEAGGTEAFF.

The chain links TRBV6-1 to TRBJ2-7, with 9 bases fitting TRBD1. V gave up 4 bases and J gave up 6 bases; unmatched junction bases: 7. Germline CDR1 MNHNS, CDR2 SASEGT. The CDR3 is made up of 14 amino acids. The DNA for the CDR3 is TGTGCCAGCAGTGCAATATCGACAGGGGGCGAGCAGTACTTC. Protein: CASSAISTGGEQYF.

The chain carries TRBV19 and TRBJ2-7; D assignment may be TRBD1 or TRBD2 (6 bases each). The CDR3 contains 12 residues. Germline V CDR1 and CDR2: LNHDA, SQIVND (reference sequence). Trimming took off 8 bases at V and 1 base at J, with 9 bases between the two ends. The CDR3 DNA is TGTGCCAGTGGAGGGGGGTCCTACGAGCAGTACTTC. Translated: CASGGGSYEQYF.

The chain combines TRBV2 with TRBJ2-6, with 11 bases matching TRBD2. With V trimmed by 7 bases and J by 1 base, 6 bases remained unmatched. The CDR3 length is 17 residues. Per germline, CDR1 SNHLY and CDR2 FYNNEI. CDR3 nucleotides: TGTGCCAGCACCTTGACTAGCGGGAAATCTGGGGCCAACGTCCTGACTTTC. Its translation is CASTLTSGKSGANVLTF.

The V gene is TRBV9, the J gene TRBJ2-5; TRBD1 might be the D (6 bases). V was clipped by 0 bases and J by 5 bases, with 14 bases between them. The CDR3 covers 15 residues. CDR1 and CDR2 (germline): SGDLS, YYNGEE. This chain's CDR3 is CASSVDVGAGETQYF. CDR3 nucleotides: TGTGCCAGCAGCGTAGATGTGGGGGCCGGGGAGACCCAGTACTTC.

The chain joins TRBV5-6 to TRBJ1-1; possibly TRBD1 for D (5 bases). CDR1 is SGHDT, CDR2 YYEEEE, per germline. This CDR3 has 13 amino acids. V shed 2 bases and J shed 5 bases, with 10 bases lying between them. The CDR3 here is CASSLTGYTEAFF. The CDR3 DNA reads TGTGCCAGCAGCTTAACAGGTTATACTGAAGCTTTCTTT.

The chain's CDR3 is CASSPRATEAFF. The CDR3 nucleotides read TGTGCCAGCAGCCCCCGCGCCACTGAAGCTTTCTTT. The chain employs TRBV11-1 and TRBJ1-1; D gene uncertain. Per the germline V gene, CDR1 is SGHAT and CDR2 is FQDESV (reference sequence). The V end was cut by 5 bases, the J end by 4 bases, with 8 bases between. The CDR3 spans 12 residues.

This rearrangement joins TRBV30 to TRBJ1-5; D unclear. V shed 1 base and J shed 0 bases, with 4 bases lying between them. Germline-derived CDR1 and CDR2 are GTSNPN and SVGIG (reference sequence). The CDR3 is made up of 13 amino acids. CDR3 sequence (DNA): TGTGCCTGGAGTGACCTTAGCAATCAGCCCCAGCATTTT. It translates to CAWSDLSNQPQHF.